Presented here are 16 T cell receptor beta chains from one specimen sequenced in a study of cytomegalovirus exposure and HLA in healthy donors. PCR employed 60 Vbeta and 13 Jbeta primers. The method was immunoSEQ multiplex PCR; TCRdb's version includes in-frame clones alone and lacks a portion of them. The table has under 100,000 clones, roughly a tenth seen once. The material sequenced was PBMCs. The receptors were gathered from a man aged 60 to 75 in good health and CMV-seropositive.

This clone was seen only a few times. The chain uses TRBV29-1 and TRBJ1-2; no firm D call. Trimming removed 7 bases at V and 4 bases at J, with 13 bases between. The CDR3 is 12 residues long. CDR1 is SQVTM and CDR2 is ANQGSEA in the germline V gene. CDR3 in DNA: TGCAGCGCCCAAACGGAGGGCTATGGCTACACCTTC. Protein sequence: CSAQTEGYGYTF. Complete variable domain (other parts from reference TRBV29-1 and TRBJ1-2): SAVISQKPSRDICQRGTSLTIQCQVDSQVTMMFWYRQQPGQSLTLIATANQGSEATYESGFVIDKFPISRPNLTFSTLTVSNMSPEDSSIYLCSAQTEGYGYTFGSGTRLTVV.

V usage is TRBV29-1 and J usage is TRBJ1-1; perhaps TRBD1 as D (6 bases). The CDR3 is made up of 12 amino acids. Per germline, CDR1 SQVTM and CDR2 ANQGSEA. V lost 4 bases, J lost 11 bases, and 17 bases lay in between. The CDR3: CSVGQGIVEAFF. CDR3 sequence (DNA): TGCAGCGTTGGCCAGGGGATAGTCGAGGCTTTCTTT. The complete variable domain, with remaining parts taken from reference TRBV29-1 and TRBJ1-1, reads SAVISQKPSRDICQRGTSLTIQCQVDSQVTMMFWYRQQPGQSLTLIATANQGSEATYESGFVIDKFPISRPNLTFSTLTVSNMSPEDSSIYLCSVGQGIVEAFFGQGTRLTVV.

This chain uses TRBV6-5 with TRBJ2-2; no firm D call. The CDR3 consists of 15 residues. Germline-derived CDR1 and CDR2 are MNHEY and SVGAGI. With 0 bases removed from V and 0 bases from J, the gap between germline ends came to 5 bases. The DNA for the CDR3 is TGTGCCAGCAGTTACTCCCCAGCGAACACCGGGGAGCTGTTTTTT. Residues: CASSYSPANTGELFF.

CDR3 sequence reads: CASSFSEYQPQHF. The CDR3 DNA follows: TGTGCCAGCAGCTTCAGTGAATATCAGCCCCAGCATTTT. The chain links TRBV11-2 to TRBJ1-5; D gene unclear. Trimming removed 3 bases from V and 5 bases from J, with 8 bases in between. The CDR3 loop spans 13 amino acids. The germline V gene has CDR1 SGHAT and CDR2 FQNNGV. Full variable domain (missing parts from reference TRBV11-2 and TRBJ1-5): EAGVAQSPRYKIIEKRQSVAFWCNPISGHATLYWYQQILGQGPKLLIQFQNNGVVDDSQLPKDRFSAERLKGVDSTLKIQPAKLEDSAVYLCASSFSEYQPQHFGDGTRLSIL.

This clone was picked up a small number of times. The CDR3 DNA follows: TGTGCCAGTACCTCCTGGACAAGTCAAAGAGCTGAAGCTTTCTTT. This gives the protein CASTSWTSQRAEAFF. The chain couples TRBV19 to TRBJ1-1, with D possibly TRBD1 on 5 matching bases. The CDR3 loop spans 15 amino acids. The V gene's germline CDR1 is LNHDA and CDR2 SQIVND (reference sequence). V was shortened by 7 bases and J by 6 bases, with 21 bases between the two germline ends.

This clone turned up a few times. V gene TRBV9 combines with J gene TRBJ1-1; D gene uncertain. Between the trimmed V and J ends, which lost 0 bases and 1 base, there was a span of 7 bases. The CDR3 spans 14 residues. The germline V gene encodes CDR1 SGDLS and CDR2 YYNGEE. The CDR3 is CASSVGVQNTEAFF. The CDR3 region has the DNA TGTGCCAGCAGCGTAGGAGTGCAGAACACTGAAGCTTTCTTT.

In nucleotides, the CDR3 is TGTGCCAGCAGTGAAGGGACAGGGCCGGACTATGGCTACACCTTC. Translated, it gives CASSEGTGPDYGYTF. The gene calls are TRBV6-1 and TRBJ1-2; TRBD1 matches 8 bases. Trimming cost V 1 base and J 3 bases; bases outside gene matches: 4. Germline values: CDR1 MNHNS, CDR2 SASEGT. The CDR3 spans 15 residues.

This chain joins TRBV6-5 and TRBJ2-4, with 7 bases identical to TRBD2. Looked up from germline, CDR1 is MNHEY and CDR2 is SVGAGI. The ends lost 6 bases at V and 8 bases at J; junction bases unmatched: 13. This CDR3 region has 15 residues. CDR3 region: CASSPGVAGGDIQYF. For the CDR3, the DNA is TGTGCCAGCAGCCCCGGGGTAGCGGGTGGGGACATTCAGTACTTC.

The genes are TRBV7-6 and TRBJ2-5; 7 bases are shared with TRBD1. Germline V lookup: CDR1 SGHVS, CDR2 FNYEAQ. The J segment lost 5 bases and the V segment lost 7 bases, leaving 10 bases of the junction unmatched. This CDR3 contains 14 residues. This CDR3 is CASTPQGSTETQYF. CDR3 coding DNA: TGTGCCAGCACCCCACAGGGGTCTACGGAGACCCAGTACTTC.

This rearrangement joins TRBV5-1 to TRBJ1-3, with 7 bases matching TRBD1. V shed 4 bases, J shed 2 bases, and the junction held 6 bases outside the gene matches. The germline V gene encodes CDR1 SGHRS and CDR2 YFSETQ. The CDR3 extends over 15 amino acids. The CDR3, as DNA: TGCGCCAGCAGCAGTGACAGGGCGGCTGGAAACACCATATATTTT. Translation gives CASSSDRAAGNTIYF.

This clone was seen a handful of times. The chain employs TRBV5-4 and TRBJ2-5, with a tentative D call TRBD1 (6 bases). Trimming took off 3 bases at V and 5 bases at J, with 26 bases between the two ends. The length of the CDR3 is 18 residues. CDR1 and CDR2 (germline): SGHNT, YYREEE (reference sequence). The CDR3, as DNA: TGTGCCAGCAGCTCTGGTGGCGGGCAAGGTATGGGGGCGGAGACCCAGTACTTC. Its translation: CASSSGGGQGMGAETQYF.

V gene TRBV6-5 combines with J gene TRBJ2-1; 8 bases fit TRBD1. V gave up 6 bases and J gave up 3 bases; unmatched junction bases: 4. The CDR3 sequence is 14 residues long. Germline V gene data show CDR1 as MNHEY and CDR2 as SVGAGI. CDR3 region: CASRMDRDYNEQFF. In nucleotides, the CDR3 is TGTGCCAGCAGGATGGACAGGGACTACAATGAGCAGTTCTTC.

The rearrangement links TRBV28 to TRBJ1-2; TRBD1 matches 7 bases. V lost 3 bases and J lost 12; bases outside the gene matches: 10. The CDR3 spans 13 residues. Germline values: CDR1 MDHEN, CDR2 SYDVKM. For the CDR3, the DNA is TGTGCCAGCAGTTTCCGGGACAGAGACCTGCACACCTTC. Translated, it gives CASSFRDRDLHTF.

The gene calls are TRBV5-3 and TRBJ2-7, with D perhaps matching TRBD1 (5 bases). TRBV5-3 has ORF status, its function being uncertain. Trimming shortened V by 8 bases and J by 0 bases, and 15 bases separated the two germline ends. There are 14 residues in the CDR3. CDR3 loop: CASLTALRSYEQYF. The CDR3 DNA sequence: TGTGCCAGTCTGACAGCGCTTCGCTCCTACGAGCAGTACTTC.

This clone was found a few times. The chain recombines TRBV28 with TRBJ1-2; TRBD1 agrees at 9 bases. The V segment lost 5 bases and the J segment 6 bases; nucleotides outside the gene matches: 4. The CDR3 is 13 residues long. CDR1 is MDHEN and CDR2 is SYDVKM in the germline V gene. The CDR3 loop is CASSDRGRNGYTF. DNA for the CDR3: TGTGCCAGCAGTGACAGGGGGAGGAATGGCTACACCTTC.

A few counts support this clone. The chain recombines TRBV6-5 with TRBJ1-6; 7 bases line up with TRBD1. The germline V gene has CDR1 MNHEY and CDR2 SVGAGI. Trimming removed 3 bases from V and 8 bases from J; junction bases left unmatched: 7. The CDR3 totals 15 residues. The CDR3 region has the DNA TGTGCCAGCAGTTATACGTGGCAGGGGGATTCACCCCTCCACTTT. This encodes CASSYTWQGDSPLHF.